This TCR beta chain was recorded in a study of control samples from healthy donors and cancer patients. The data were produced by immunoSEQ multiplex PCR, yet TCRdb's version contains in-frame clones alone and is incomplete. The sample lists roughly 200,000 clones; just under 95% were seen once. The sequence was obtained from a man aged 45-65 years in good health. The source material was blood.

The DNA for the CDR3 is TGTGCCAGTAGTATTTGGGGAATGGCAGGGGGGGCGAATGAGCAGTTCTTC. Residues: CASSIWGMAGGANEQFF. The chain carries TRBV19 and TRBJ2-1; D possibly uses TRBD1 or TRBD2 (7 bases each). Trimming took 3 bases from V and 7 from J, leaving 22 bases between them. CDR1 and CDR2 (germline): LNHDA, SQIVND (reference sequence). CDR3 length equals 17 residues. Filled out from reference TRBV19 and TRBJ2-1, the complete variable domain reads DGGITQSPKYLFRKEGQNVTLSCEQNLNHDAMYWYRQDPGQGLRLIYYSQIVNDFQKGDIAEGYSVSREKKESFPLTVTSAQKNPTAFYLCASSIWGMAGGANEQFFGPGTRLTVL.